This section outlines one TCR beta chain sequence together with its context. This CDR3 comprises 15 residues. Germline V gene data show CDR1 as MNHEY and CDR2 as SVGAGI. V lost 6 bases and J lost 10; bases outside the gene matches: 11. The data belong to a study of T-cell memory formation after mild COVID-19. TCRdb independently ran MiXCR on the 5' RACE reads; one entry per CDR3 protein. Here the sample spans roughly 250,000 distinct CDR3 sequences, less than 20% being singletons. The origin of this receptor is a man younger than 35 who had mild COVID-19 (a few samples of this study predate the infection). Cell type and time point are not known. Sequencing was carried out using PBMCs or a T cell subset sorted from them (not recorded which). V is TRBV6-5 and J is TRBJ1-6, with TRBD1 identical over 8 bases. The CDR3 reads CASRFDRGGHSPLHF. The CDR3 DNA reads TGTGCCAGCAGATTTGACAGGGGAGGACACTCACCCCTCCACTTT.